This passage covers 2 T cell receptor beta chains from one sample sequenced in a study of OX40 agonist ivuxolimab in advanced cancers. Profiled with immunoSEQ multiplex PCR; TCRdb holds only in-frame clones, not every one. This table holds tens of thousands of clones, roughly nine tenths found once. Sequencing was performed on CD4+ or CD8+ T cells sorted from blood, taken in a trial of the OX40 agonist ivuxolimab. The receptors derive from an adult with an advanced solid tumor such as melanoma, head and neck, liver or kidney cancer.

The chain uses TRBV12-5 and TRBJ2-7; no definite D call. This CDR3 is built from 12 residues. V dropped 0 bases and J dropped 4 bases, with 4 bases sitting between them. CDR1 is LGHNT and CDR2 is FRNRAP in the germline V gene. This chain's CDR3 is CASGLVEYEQYF. CDR3 DNA sequence: TGTGCTAGTGGTTTGGTCGAGTACGAGCAGTACTTC.

This clone was recorded only once. The chain links TRBV5-5 to TRBJ2-7; possibly TRBD1 for D (5 bases). This CDR3 region has 14 residues. V was trimmed by 4 bases and J by 0 bases, leaving 11 bases between them. Germline V gene lookup returns CDR1 SGHKS and CDR2 YYEKEE (reference sequence). In DNA form, the CDR3 reads TGTGCCAGCAGCCCATCCCAGGGCTCCTACGAGCAGTACTTC. Protein sequence: CASSPSQGSYEQYF.